This is a list of T cell receptor beta chains from one sample in a study of T cell responses to AZD1222 COVID-19 vaccine. TCRdb's table, derived via immunoSEQ multiplex PCR, lists solely in-frame clones and lacks some. The repertoire consists of approximately 170,000 clones, with over 85% occurring once and the leading ten covering around 1.7%. This specimen was peripheral blood, taken on day 0 of AZD1222 vaccination. These receptors came from an adult in good health. The CDR3 runs from the conserved cysteine through the conserved F or W. D genes are given only for firm matches. Some rows mark clone size as missing; the rest say once, few, many or name a class of expanded clone.

V	size	J	D	CDR3	DNA
TRBV19	NA	TRBJ1-3	NA	CASTPGSFRNTIYF	TGTGCCAGTACTCCGGGATCCTTTCGAAACACCATATATTTT
TRBV15	NA	TRBJ1-1	NA	CATSRSTSFLDTEAFF	TGTGCCACCAGCAGATCAACATCGTTTTTGGACACTGAAGCTTTCTTT
TRBV23-1	NA	TRBJ1-4	NA	CASSPGTTTNEKLFF	TGCGCCAGCAGTCCAGGGACAACAACTAATGAAAAACTGTTTTTT
TRBV30	once	TRBJ2-2	NA	CAWRGTKKIEGNTGELFF	TGTGCCTGGAGGGGGACAAAAAAGATAGAAGGGAACACCGGGGAGCTGTTTTTT
TRBV12-3/TRBV12-4	NA	TRBJ1-2	NA	CASSLVSSGGYTF	TGTGCCAGCAGTTTAGTGTCCTCCGGTGGCTACACCTTC
TRBV25-1	NA	TRBJ1-2	TRBD1	CASSVDGRDRGIF	TGTGCCAGCAGTGTGGATGGACGGGACAGGGGGATCTTC
TRBV7-9	NA	TRBJ2-1	NA	CASSPRRGWRDNYNEQFF	TGTGCCAGCAGCCCCCGGCGGGGTTGGCGGGATAATTACAATGAGCAGTTCTTC
TRBV11-2	NA	TRBJ1-2	TRBD1	CASSLGQPNGYTF	TGTGCCAGCAGCTTGGGACAGCCTAATGGCTACACCTTC
TRBV19	NA	TRBJ1-2	NA	CASGNIYGYTF	TGTGCCAGTGGTAACATTTATGGCTACACCTTC
TRBV6-6	once	TRBJ1-2	NA	CASSPLRRDGYTF	TGTGCCAGCAGTCCACTCCGGAGGGATGGCTACACCTTC
TRBV18	NA	TRBJ1-1	TRBD1	CASSRTDGTGGPSKLF	TGTGCCAGCTCACGTACAGATGGGACAGGGGGTCCCAGTAAACTTTTT
TRBV5-1	NA	TRBJ2-7	TRBD1	CASSMLSPKTGVFDEQYF	TGCGCCAGCAGCATGTTAAGTCCGAAGACAGGGGTCTTCGACGAGCAGTACTTC
TRBV15	NA	TRBJ2-1	TRBD1	CATSRIQGGNEQFF	TGTGCCACCAGCCGAATACAGGGGGGCAATGAGCAGTTCTTC
TRBV4-1	NA	TRBJ2-1	NA	CASSQEGDEQFF	TGCGCCAGCAGCCAAGAAGGCGATGAGCAGTTCTTC
TRBV5-1	NA	TRBJ1-1	NA	CASSTGQNTEAFF	TGCGCCAGCAGCACGGGACAGAACACTGAAGCTTTCTTT
TRBV12-3/TRBV12-4	NA	TRBJ2-2	NA	CASSMAGTGELFF	TGTGCCAGCAGCATGGCAGGCACCGGGGAGCTGTTTTTT
TRBV12-3/TRBV12-4	once	TRBJ2-7	NA	CASSPTGFYEQYF	TGTGCCAGCAGTCCCACAGGGTTCTACGAGCAGTACTTC
TRBV12-3/TRBV12-4	NA	TRBJ1-1	TRBD1	CASSRGTGAFF	TGTGCCAGCAGTCGGGGGACAGGGGCTTTCTTT
TRBV5-1	NA	TRBJ2-7	NA	CASNIGTFGTFYEQYF	TGCGCCAGCAATATCGGGACCTTCGGGACATTCTACGAGCAGTACTTC
TRBV18	NA	TRBJ2-3	NA	CASSPIQRTDTQYF	TGTGCCAGCTCACCGATACAGCGCACAGATACGCAGTATTTT
TRBV30	NA	TRBJ1-5	TRBD1	CAWSAGTGNQPQHF	TGTGCCTGGAGTGCGGGGACAGGCAATCAGCCCCAGCATTTT
TRBV25-1	few	TRBJ2-7	TRBD1	CASSPDRGEVYEQYF	TGTGCCAGCAGTCCCGACAGGGGAGAAGTCTACGAGCAGTACTTC
TRBV3-1/TRBV3-2	once	TRBJ2-1	NA	CASSQVRVYNEQFF	TGTGCCAGCAGCCAAGTAAGGGTGTACAATGAGCAGTTCTTC
TRBV2	NA	TRBJ1-4	TRBD1	CASSDGDRSSRSGEKLFF	TGTGCCAGCAGTGATGGGGACAGGTCCTCGAGGTCGGGAGAAAAACTGTTTTTT
TRBV7-9	NA	TRBJ1-3	NA	CASSQQGPMGSGNTIYF	TGTGCCAGCAGCCAGCAGGGACCTATGGGGTCTGGAAACACCATATATTTT
TRBV27	NA	TRBJ1-6	TRBD1	CASSPDTTGRNSPLHF	TGTGCCAGCAGTCCCGATACGACAGGGAGAAATTCACCCCTCCACTTT
TRBV12-5	NA	TRBJ1-5	NA	CASGLEAGLHPQHF	TGTGCTAGTGGTTTGGAAGCCGGCCTCCATCCCCAGCATTTT
TRBV4-2	NA	TRBJ2-1	NA	CASTELAGSHEQFF	TGTGCCAGCACCGAACTGGCGGGAAGTCATGAGCAGTTCTTC
TRBV3-1/TRBV3-2	NA	TRBJ2-1	TRBD1	CASSQDRSSYNEQFF	TGTGCCAGCAGCCAGGACAGGAGCTCCTACAATGAGCAGTTCTTC
TRBV6-2/TRBV6-3	NA	TRBJ1-2	NA	CASSYDPLRGSGYTF	TGTGCCAGCAGTTACGACCCCTTAAGGGGTAGTGGCTACACCTTC
TRBV4-1	few	TRBJ1-4	NA	CASSQVGLEANEKLFF	TGCGCCAGCAGCCAAGTGGGACTAGAGGCCAATGAAAAACTGTTTTTT
TRBV27	NA	TRBJ2-1	NA	CASSPLPTYNEQFF	TGTGCCAGCAGTCCACTTCCAACCTACAATGAGCAGTTCTTC
TRBV19	NA	TRBJ2-7	TRBD1	CASSIDGTELAYEQYF	TGTGCCAGTAGTATAGACGGGACAGAGCTAGCCTACGAGCAGTACTTC
TRBV7-3	few	TRBJ2-3	NA	CASSPDGYRTDTQYF	TGTGCCAGCAGCCCGGACGGCTACCGCACAGATACGCAGTATTTT
TRBV11-2	NA	TRBJ2-2	TRBD1	CASSSDRGNTGELFF	TGTGCCAGCAGCTCGGACAGGGGGAACACCGGGGAGCTGTTTTTT
TRBV19	NA	TRBJ1-1	NA	CASSILPPQNTEAFF	TGTGCCAGTAGTATTCTCCCCCCCCAGAACACTGAAGCTTTCTTT
TRBV7-9	NA	TRBJ2-7	NA	CASSLARGGDEQYF	TGTGCCAGCAGCTTAGCCAGGGGAGGGGACGAGCAGTACTTC
TRBV18	NA	TRBJ2-5	NA	CASSRQNQETQYF	TGTGCCAGCTCGAGACAGAACCAAGAGACCCAGTACTTC
TRBV5-1	NA	TRBJ2-5	TRBD1	CASSLADRGGETQYF	TGCGCCAGCAGCTTGGCGGACAGGGGTGGTGAGACCCAGTACTTC
TRBV7-9	once	TRBJ2-7	NA	CASSVRPDYEQYF	TGTGCCAGCAGCGTTCGCCCTGATTACGAGCAGTACTTC
TRBV19	NA	TRBJ2-5	NA	CASSLAGLFLETQYF	TGTGCCAGTAGTTTGGCGGGCCTCTTCCTGGAGACCCAGTACTTC
TRBV29-1	NA	TRBJ1-2	TRBD1	CSVAPLWTGTGYTF	TGCAGCGTTGCCCCCTTATGGACAGGGACTGGCTACACCTTC
TRBV11-2	NA	TRBJ2-3	TRBD2	CASSPGLAGAIHVDTQYF	TGTGCCAGCAGCCCGGGACTAGCGGGGGCCATTCATGTAGATACGCAGTATTTT
TRBV5-4	NA	TRBJ1-4	NA	CASSAPGSTNEKLFF	TGTGCCAGCAGCGCGCCGGGATCAACTAATGAAAAACTGTTTTTT
TRBV9	NA	TRBJ1-1	NA	CASSVGHLNTEAFF	TGTGCCAGCAGCGTAGGACACCTGAACACTGAAGCTTTCTTT
TRBV5-6	NA	TRBJ2-1	TRBD2	CASSFLSGDHYNEQFF	TGTGCCAGCAGCTTCTTAAGCGGGGATCATTACAATGAGCAGTTCTTC
TRBV15	NA	TRBJ1-4	NA	CATSRDRAGEEKLFF	TGTGCCACCAGCAGAGATCGGGCAGGGGAGGAAAAACTGTTTTTT
TRBV7-8	once	TRBJ2-3	NA	CASSLEGLRTDTQYF	TGTGCCAGCAGCTTAGAGGGTCTACGCACAGATACGCAGTATTTT
TRBV7-8	NA	TRBJ2-3	NA	CASSPILTGREVYRTQYF	TGTGCCAGCAGCCCTATCCTGACAGGGAGGGAGGTATATCGGACGCAGTATTTT
TRBV7-2	NA	TRBJ2-2	TRBD2	CASSFRRLAANTGELFF	TGTGCCAGCAGCTTCCGCCGACTAGCGGCTAACACCGGGGAGCTGTTTTTT
TRBV6-2/TRBV6-3	NA	TRBJ1-6	TRBD1	CASSYSNRGRSPLHF	TGTGCCAGCAGTTACTCGAACAGGGGACGTTCACCCCTCCACTTT
TRBV9	NA	TRBJ1-6	NA	CASSFGRADSPLHF	TGTGCCAGCAGCTTTGGCAGGGCCGATTCACCCCTCCACTTT
TRBV15	NA	TRBJ1-6	NA	CATSRDLGRNNSPLHF	TGTGCCACCAGCAGAGATCTAGGCAGAAATAATTCACCCCTCCACTTT
TRBV13	NA	TRBJ2-7	NA	CASSPGGALYEQYF	TGTGCCAGCAGCCCCGGGGGTGCCCTCTACGAGCAGTACTTC
TRBV3-1/TRBV3-2	NA	TRBJ2-5	TRBD2	CASSLGLAGGQETQYF	TGTGCCAGCAGCCTGGGACTAGCGGGGGGGCAAGAGACCCAGTACTTC
TRBV13	NA	TRBJ1-1	NA	CASSLRVGTEAFF	TGTGCCAGCAGCTTAAGGGTAGGGACTGAAGCTTTCTTT
TRBV19	NA	TRBJ2-2	NA	CASSTPPLLSRRELFF	TGTGCCAGTAGTACACCCCCGCTCTTATCCCGGCGGGAGCTGTTTTTT
TRBV7-6	NA	TRBJ1-6	NA	CASSVSERAYNSPLHF	TGTGCCAGCAGCGTATCGGAGAGAGCTTATAATTCACCCCTCCACTTT
TRBV11-2	NA	TRBJ1-2	TRBD1	CASSKNAGGNSRTFYGYTF	TGTGCCAGCAGCAAAAATGCAGGGGGCAACTCCCGGACCTTCTATGGCTACACCTTC